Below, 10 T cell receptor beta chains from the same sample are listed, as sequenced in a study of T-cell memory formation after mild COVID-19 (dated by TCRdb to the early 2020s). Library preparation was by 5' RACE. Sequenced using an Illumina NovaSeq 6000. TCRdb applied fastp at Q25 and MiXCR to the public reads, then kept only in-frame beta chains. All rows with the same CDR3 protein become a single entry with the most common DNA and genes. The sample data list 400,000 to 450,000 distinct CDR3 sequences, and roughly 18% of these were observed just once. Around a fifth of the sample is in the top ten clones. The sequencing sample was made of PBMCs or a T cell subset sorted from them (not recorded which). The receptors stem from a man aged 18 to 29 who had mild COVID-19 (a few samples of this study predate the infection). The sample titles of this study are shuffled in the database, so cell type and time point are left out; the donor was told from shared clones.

Written as DNA, the CDR3 is TGCGCCAGCAGCTACGCCGAATTCACCTACGAGCAGTACTTC. It translates to CASSYAEFTYEQYF. The chain recombines TRBV5-1 with TRBJ2-7; unclear D gene. CDR3 length: 14 amino acids. The germline gives CDR1 SGHRS, CDR2 YFSETQ. V lost 3 bases to trimming and J lost 2 bases, with 12 bases between them.

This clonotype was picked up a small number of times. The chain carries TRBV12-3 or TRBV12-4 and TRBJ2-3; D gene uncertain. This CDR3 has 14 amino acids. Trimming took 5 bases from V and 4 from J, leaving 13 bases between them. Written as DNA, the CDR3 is TGTGCCAGCAGTCGCACAGCCCGGCCAGATACGCAGTATTTT. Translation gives CASSRTARPDTQYF.

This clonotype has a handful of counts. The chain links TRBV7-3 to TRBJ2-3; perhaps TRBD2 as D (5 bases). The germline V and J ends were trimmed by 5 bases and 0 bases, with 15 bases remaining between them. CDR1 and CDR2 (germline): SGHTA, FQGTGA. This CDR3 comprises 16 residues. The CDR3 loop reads CASSPGWETSTDTQYF. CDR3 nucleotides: TGTGCCAGCAGCCCGGGATGGGAGACTAGCACAGATACGCAGTATTTT.

CDR3 nucleotide sequence: TGTGCCAGCAGGCCCAGGGGCGGGGGGGCGTCTAGGACCGGGGAGCTGTTTTTT. It specifies CASRPRGGGASRTGELFF. This chain links TRBV12-3 or TRBV12-4 with TRBJ2-2; 9 nucleotides agree with TRBD2. The ends lost 6 bases at V and 5 bases at J; junction bases unmatched: 16. The CDR3 covers 18 residues.

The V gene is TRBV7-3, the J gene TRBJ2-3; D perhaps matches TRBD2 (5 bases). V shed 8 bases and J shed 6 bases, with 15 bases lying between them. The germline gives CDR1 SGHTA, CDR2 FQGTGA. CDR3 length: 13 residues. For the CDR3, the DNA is TGTGCCAGCTCGGATCGAGGGCGGGATACGCAGTATTTT. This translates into CASSDRGRDTQYF.

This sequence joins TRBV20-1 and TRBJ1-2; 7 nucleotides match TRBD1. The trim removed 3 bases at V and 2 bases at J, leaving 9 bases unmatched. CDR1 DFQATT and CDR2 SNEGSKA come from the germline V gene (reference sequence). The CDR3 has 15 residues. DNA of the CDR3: TGCAGTGCTAGTACGTCGACAGGGTGGAACTATGGCTACACCTTC. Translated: CSASTSTGWNYGYTF.

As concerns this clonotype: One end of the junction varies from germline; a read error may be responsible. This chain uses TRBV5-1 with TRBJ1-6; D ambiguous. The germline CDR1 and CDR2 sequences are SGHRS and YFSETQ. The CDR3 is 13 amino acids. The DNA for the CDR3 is TGCGACAGCAGCTGGTGGTGGGATTCACCCCTCCACTTT. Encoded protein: CDSSWWWDSPLHF.

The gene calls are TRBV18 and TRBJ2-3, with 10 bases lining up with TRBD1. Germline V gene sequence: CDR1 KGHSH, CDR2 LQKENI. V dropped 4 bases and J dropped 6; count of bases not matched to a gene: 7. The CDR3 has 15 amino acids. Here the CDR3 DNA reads TGTGCCAGCTCACGTTCGACAGGGGGCGCGGATACGCAGTATTTT. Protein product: CASSRSTGGADTQYF.

CDR3 nucleotides: TGTGCCAGCAGACCCTCGGACAGGGGAAACACTGAAGCTTTCTTT. This sequence encodes CASRPSDRGNTEAFF. V is TRBV4-2 and J is TRBJ1-1; 9 nucleotides align to TRBD1. Germline V lookup: CDR1 LGHNA, CDR2 YNFKEQ. V dropped 6 bases and J dropped 2; count of bases not matched to a gene: 7. CDR3 length equals 15 residues.

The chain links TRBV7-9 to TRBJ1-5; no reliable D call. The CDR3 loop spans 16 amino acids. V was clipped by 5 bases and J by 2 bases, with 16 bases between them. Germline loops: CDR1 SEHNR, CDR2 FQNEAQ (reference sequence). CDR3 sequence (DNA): TGTGCCAGCAGCCCTTACGGACCGGGTGGCAATCAGCCCCAGCATTTT. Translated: CASSPYGPGGNQPQHF.